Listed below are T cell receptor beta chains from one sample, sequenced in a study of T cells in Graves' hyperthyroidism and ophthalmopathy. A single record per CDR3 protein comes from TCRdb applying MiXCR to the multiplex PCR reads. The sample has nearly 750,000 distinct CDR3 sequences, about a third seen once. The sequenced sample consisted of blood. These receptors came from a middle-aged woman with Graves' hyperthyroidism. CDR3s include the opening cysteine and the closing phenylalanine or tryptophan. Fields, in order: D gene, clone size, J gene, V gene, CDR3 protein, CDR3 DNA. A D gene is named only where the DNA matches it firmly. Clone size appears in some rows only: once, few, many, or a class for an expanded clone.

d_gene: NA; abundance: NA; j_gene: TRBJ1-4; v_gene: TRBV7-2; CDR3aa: CASSLVAGGATNEKLFF; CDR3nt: TGTGCCAGCAGCTTAGTCGCGGGCGGCGCAACTAATGAAAAACTGTTTTTT
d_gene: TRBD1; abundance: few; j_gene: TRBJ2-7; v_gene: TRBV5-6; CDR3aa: CASSWADRGTYEQYF; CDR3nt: TGTGCCAGCAGCTGGGCGGACAGGGGCACCTACGAGCAGTACTTC
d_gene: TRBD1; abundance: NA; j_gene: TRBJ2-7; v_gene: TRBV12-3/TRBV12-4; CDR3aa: CASSPRDRAREQYF; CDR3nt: TGTGCCAGCAGTCCCCGGGACAGGGCTCGGGAGCAGTACTTC
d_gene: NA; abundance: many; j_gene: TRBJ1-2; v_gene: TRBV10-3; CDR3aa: CAISESEDRYGYTF; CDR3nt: TGTGCCATCAGTGAGAGCGAGGATCGGTATGGCTACACCTTC
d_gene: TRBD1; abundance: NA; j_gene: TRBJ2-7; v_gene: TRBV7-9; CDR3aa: CASSYGTGSNEQYF; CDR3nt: TGTGCCAGCAGCTATGGGACAGGGAGCAACGAGCAGTACTTC
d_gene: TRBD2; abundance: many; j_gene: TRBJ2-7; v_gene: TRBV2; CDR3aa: CASMPSSGAYEQYF; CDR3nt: TGTGCCAGCATGCCGTCTAGCGGGGCCTACGAGCAGTACTTC
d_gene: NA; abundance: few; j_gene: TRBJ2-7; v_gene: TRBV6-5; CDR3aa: CASSTGLTYEQYF; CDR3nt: TGTGCCAGCAGCACAGGGTTAACTTACGAGCAGTACTTC
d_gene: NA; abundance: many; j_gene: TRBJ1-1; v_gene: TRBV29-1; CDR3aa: CSTAGNTEAFF; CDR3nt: TGCAGCACGGCGGGGAACACTGAAGCTTTCTTT
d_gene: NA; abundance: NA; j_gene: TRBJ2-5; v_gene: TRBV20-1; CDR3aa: CSASGELGRQETQYF; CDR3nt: TGCAGTGCTAGTGGGGAACTGGGGAGGCAAGAGACCCAGTACTTC
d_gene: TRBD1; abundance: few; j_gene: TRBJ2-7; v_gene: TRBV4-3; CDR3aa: CASSQDTWGQGVYEQYF; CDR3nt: TGCGCCAGCAGCCAAGATACTTGGGGACAGGGAGTCTACGAGCAGTACTTC
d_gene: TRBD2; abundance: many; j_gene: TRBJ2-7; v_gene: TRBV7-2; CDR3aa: CASSFSGGVYEQYF; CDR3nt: TGTGCCAGCAGCTTTAGCGGGGGGGTGTACGAGCAGTACTTC
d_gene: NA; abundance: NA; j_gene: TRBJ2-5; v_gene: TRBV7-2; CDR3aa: CASSPPAGRETQYF; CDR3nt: TGTGCCAGCTCACCACCAGCGGGCCGGGAGACCCAGTACTTC
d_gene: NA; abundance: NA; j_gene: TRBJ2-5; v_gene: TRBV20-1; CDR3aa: CSARTYQETQYF; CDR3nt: TGCAGTGCTAGAACGTACCAAGAGACCCAGTACTTC
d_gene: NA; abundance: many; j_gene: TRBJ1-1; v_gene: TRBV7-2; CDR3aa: CASSLFSPSGSVTNTEAFF; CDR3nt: TGTGCCAGCAGCTTATTCTCCCCCTCCGGATCAGTGACGAACACTGAAGCTTTCTTT
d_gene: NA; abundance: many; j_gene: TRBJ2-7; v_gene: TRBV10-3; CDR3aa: CAIRTDSSEQYF; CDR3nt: TGTGCCATACGGACAGATTCATCCGAGCAGTACTTC
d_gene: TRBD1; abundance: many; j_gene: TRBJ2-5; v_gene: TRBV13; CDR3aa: CASSFQGAEETQYF; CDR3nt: TGTGCCAGCAGCTTTCAGGGGGCCGAAGAGACCCAGTACTTC
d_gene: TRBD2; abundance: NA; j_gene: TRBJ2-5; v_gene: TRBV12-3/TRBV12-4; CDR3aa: CASSLPLAGKETQYF; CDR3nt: TGTGCCAGCAGTTTACCCCTAGCGGGAAAAGAGACCCAGTACTTC
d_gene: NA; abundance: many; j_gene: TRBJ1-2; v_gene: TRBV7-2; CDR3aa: CASSLHAGPEGYGYTF; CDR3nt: TGTGCCAGCAGCTTACATGCAGGCCCCGAGGGCTATGGCTACACCTTC
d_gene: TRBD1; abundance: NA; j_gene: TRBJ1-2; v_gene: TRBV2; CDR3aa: CASSQQGSLYGYTF; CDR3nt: TGTGCCAGCAGTCAACAGGGGAGCCTCTATGGCTACACCTTC
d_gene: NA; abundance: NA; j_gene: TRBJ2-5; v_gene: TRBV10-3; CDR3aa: CAISEVSGSQETQYF; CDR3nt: TGTGCCATCAGTGAAGTCTCTGGGTCCCAAGAGACCCAGTACTTC
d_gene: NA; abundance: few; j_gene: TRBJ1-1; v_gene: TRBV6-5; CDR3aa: CASRYLTVNTEAFF; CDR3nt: TGTGCCAGCAGATACCTTACAGTTAACACTGAAGCTTTCTTT
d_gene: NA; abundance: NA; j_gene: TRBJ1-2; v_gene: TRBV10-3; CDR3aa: CAISEETQGRPSNYGYTF; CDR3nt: TGTGCCATCAGTGAGGAAACACAGGGACGGCCCTCTAACTATGGCTACACCTTC
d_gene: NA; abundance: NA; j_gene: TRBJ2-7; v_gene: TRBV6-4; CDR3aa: CASSDGGNEQYF; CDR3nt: TGTGCCAGCAGTGACGGGGGGAATGAGCAGTACTTC
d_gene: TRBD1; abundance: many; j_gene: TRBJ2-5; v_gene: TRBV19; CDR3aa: CASTPRGTGGQETQYF; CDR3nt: TGTGCCAGTACCCCCCGGGGGACAGGGGGTCAGGAGACCCAGTACTTC
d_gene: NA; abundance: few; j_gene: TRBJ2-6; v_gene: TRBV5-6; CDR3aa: CASSASLDRPPGANVLTF; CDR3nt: TGTGCCAGCAGCGCAAGTCTCGACAGGCCCCCTGGGGCCAACGTCCTGACTTTC
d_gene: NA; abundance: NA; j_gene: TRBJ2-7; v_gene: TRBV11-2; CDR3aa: CASSLVKGNWPYEQYF; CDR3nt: TGTGCCAGCAGCTTAGTTAAGGGAAATTGGCCCTACGAGCAGTACTTC
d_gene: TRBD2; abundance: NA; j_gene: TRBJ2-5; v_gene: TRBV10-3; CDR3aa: CAILGAGGGGETQYF; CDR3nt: TGTGCCATCCTGGGCGCGGGCGGGGGAGGTGAGACCCAGTACTTC
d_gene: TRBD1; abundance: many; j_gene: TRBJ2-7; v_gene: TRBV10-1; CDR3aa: CASSDGTGGYEQYF; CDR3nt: TGTGCCAGCAGTGATGGCACAGGGGGGTACGAGCAGTACTTC
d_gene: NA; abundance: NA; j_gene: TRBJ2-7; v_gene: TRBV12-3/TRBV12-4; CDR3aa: CASSFGTGQHF; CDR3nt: TGTGCCAGCAGTTTTGGGACGGGGCAGCACTTC